The 30 T cell receptor beta chains in this list originate from one sample, sequenced in a study of shared clonotypes between healthy human individuals. Profiled with immunoSEQ multiplex PCR; TCRdb holds only in-frame clones, not every one. The top ten hold 0.1% to 0.15% of the sample, which has about 2 million clones, 85% to 95% seen once. Sequencing input: naive CD4+ T cells sorted from blood. Sample subset: CD45RA+ positively selected. These receptors were obtained from a man aged 18 to 35 in good health.

This clone came up many times. In DNA form, the CDR3 reads TGCGCCAGCAGCTCGGGGACCAAATACAATGAGCAGTTCTTC. Its translation is CASSSGTKYNEQFF. The chain joins TRBV5-1 to TRBJ2-1, with D tentatively TRBD1 or TRBD2 (5 bases each). Trimming took 3 bases from V and 4 from J, leaving 11 bases between them. The CDR3 consists of 14 residues. Germline V CDR1 and CDR2: SGHRS, YFSETQ.

The rearrangement links TRBV19 to TRBJ2-2; 7 nucleotides match TRBD2. The CDR3 loop spans 16 amino acids. Germline V gene data show CDR1 as LNHDA and CDR2 as SQIVND (reference sequence). V trimming: 6 bases; J trimming: 5 bases; junction bases outside the gene matches: 12. As DNA, the CDR3 is TGTGCCAGTAGAGTTACTAGCGCGAGAGGTACCGGGGAGCTGTTTTTT. Translated: CASRVTSARGTGELFF. Using reference TRBV19 and TRBJ2-2 for the parts outside the CDR3, the full variable domain is DGGITQSPKYLFRKEGQNVTLSCEQNLNHDAMYWYRQDPGQGLRLIYYSQIVNDFQKGDIAEGYSVSREKKESFPLTVTSAQKNPTAFYLCASRVTSARGTGELFFGEGSRLTVL.

J is TRBJ2-7 and V is TRBV7-2; TRBD1 or TRBD2 may be the D gene (5 bases each). Trimming took 1 base from V and 7 from J, leaving 14 bases between them. This CDR3 region has 14 residues. CDR1 and CDR2 from the germline V gene are SGHTA and FQGNSA. CDR3 in DNA: TGTGCCAGCAGCTTAGTCGAGGGGCCTGGGGAGCAGTACTTC. Translation gives CASSLVEGPGEQYF.

The chain employs TRBV2 and TRBJ1-2; 12 bases map to TRBD1. Unmatched junction bases numbered 3, after V lost 6 bases and J lost 7 bases. The CDR3 extends over 13 amino acids. CDR1 is SNHLY, CDR2 FYNNEI, per germline. The CDR3 DNA follows: TGTGCCAGCAGGGGACAGGGGGCCGGTGGCTACACCTTC. Encoded protein: CASRGQGAGGYTF. Drawing the rest from reference TRBV2 and TRBJ1-2, the complete variable domain is EPEVTQTPSHQVTQMGQEVILRCVPISNHLYFYWYRQILGQKVEFLVSFYNNEISEKSEIFDDQFSVERPDGSNFTLKIRSTKLEDSAMYFCASRGQGAGGYTFGSGTRLTVV.

This clone was observed once. V usage is TRBV4-2 and J usage is TRBJ2-6; D gene uncertain. With 1 base removed from V and 1 base from J, the gap between germline ends came to 5 bases. CDR3 length equals 15 residues. Germline V lookup: CDR1 LGHNA, CDR2 YNFKEQ. CDR3 nucleotides: TGTGCCAGCAGCCAAGGTGGATCTGGGGCCAACGTCCTGACTTTC. It encodes CASSQGGSGANVLTF.

V and J are TRBV5-6 and TRBJ2-5; perhaps D is TRBD1 or TRBD2 (5 bases each). The CDR3 sequence is 14 residues long. Germline assignment: CDR1 SGHDT and CDR2 YYEEEE. Trimming took off 2 bases at V and 2 bases at J, with 10 bases between the two ends. The DNA of the CDR3 is TGTGCCAGCAGCTTTGGGGGTTTACAAGAGACCCAGTACTTC. As protein: CASSFGGLQETQYF.

The chain carries TRBV28 and TRBJ2-7; a weak D match, TRBD2 (6 bases). V was shortened by 5 bases and J by 0 bases, with 11 bases between the two germline ends. This CDR3 is built from 14 residues. Germline V lookup: CDR1 MDHEN, CDR2 SYDVKM. The CDR3 sequence is CASSAPGASYEQYF. Here the CDR3 DNA reads TGTGCCAGCAGTGCCCCGGGAGCCTCCTACGAGCAGTACTTC.

The chain recombines TRBV10-1 with TRBJ2-3, with D unresolved. The CDR3 length is 15 residues. Deletions cut 0 bases from V and 5 bases from J, with 12 bases between. Germline V lookup: CDR1 WNHNN, CDR2 SYGVQD (reference sequence). The CDR3 DNA reads as TGCGCCAGCAGTGAGTCAGGAGCTATAGTAGATACGCAGTATTTT. Its protein is CASSESGAIVDTQYF.

This rearrangement joins TRBV5-1 to TRBJ2-1; D possibly corresponds to TRBD1 (6 bases). Germline V gene data show CDR1 as SGHRS and CDR2 as YFSETQ. V was shortened by 4 bases and J by 9 bases, with 17 bases between the two germline ends. This CDR3 is 14 amino acids long. The CDR3 sequence is CASSPNTGKGEQFF. The CDR3 DNA reads as TGCGCCAGCAGCCCAAATACAGGGAAAGGTGAGCAGTTCTTC. Supplemented by reference TRBV5-1 and TRBJ2-1, the full variable domain reads KAGVTQTPRYLIKTRGQQVTLSCSPISGHRSVSWYQQTPGQGLQFLFEYFSETQRNKGNFPGRFSGRQFSNSRSEMNVSTLELGDSALYLCASSPNTGKGEQFFGPGTRLTVL.

CDR3: CAISTDSNQPQHF. In DNA form, the CDR3 reads TGTGCCATCAGTACAGATAGCAATCAGCCCCAGCATTTT. V usage is TRBV10-3 and J usage is TRBJ1-5; D ambiguous. Trimming removed 5 bases at V and 0 bases at J, with 5 bases between. This CDR3 is built from 13 residues. Germline values: CDR1 ENHRY, CDR2 SYGVKD.

About this clone itself: Other nucleotide sequences in the sample specify the same CDR3. The chain combines TRBV7-3 with TRBJ1-1; D is uncertain. There are 15 residues in the CDR3. The ends were cut back, 1 base at V and 0 bases at J, with 9 bases in the middle. The germline CDR1 and CDR2 sequences are SGHTA and FQGTGA. As DNA, the CDR3 is TGTGCCAGCAGCTTAAGCCCGGGGATGAACACTGAAGCTTTCTTT. Residues: CASSLSPGMNTEAFF.

Comments on this clone: A much larger clone lies a single base off, so this may be a read error. The chain joins TRBV5-6 to TRBJ2-5; D unresolved. CDR3 length: 11 amino acids. Germline-derived CDR1 and CDR2 are SGHDT and YYEEEE. Trimming cost V 0 bases and J 6 bases, with 3 bases left between them. DNA for the CDR3: TGTGCCAGCAGCTTGGAACAGACCCAGTACTTC. Amino acid sequence: CASSLEQTQYF.

The chain joins TRBV6-1 to TRBJ1-1; 10 bases agree with TRBD1. The CDR3 runs 15 residues. CDR1 and CDR2 (germline): MNHNS, SASEGT. The V and J ends lost 5 bases and 1 base, in that order; junction bases with no gene match: 4. The CDR3 nucleotides are TGTGCCAGCAGTAAAGGGACAGGGGCGAACACTGAAGCTTTCTTT. This encodes CASSKGTGANTEAFF.

The chain carries TRBV29-1 and TRBJ2-4, with 14 bases matching TRBD2. Germline V gene lookup returns CDR1 SQVTM and CDR2 ANQGSEA. Germline trimming cut 3 bases from V and 5 bases from J; bases unmatched to any gene: 15. There are 19 residues in the CDR3. Here the CDR3 reads CSVEGLAGVGLISENIQYF. The CDR3 nucleotides are TGCAGCGTTGAGGGACTAGCGGGAGTTGGTCTAATTTCAGAAAACATTCAGTACTTC.

V gene TRBV5-1 combines with J gene TRBJ2-5, with D maybe TRBD1 (6 bases). V lost 0 bases and J 2 bases, leaving 14 bases between the germline ends. In germline, CDR1 is SGHRS, CDR2 YFSETQ. This CDR3 has 16 amino acids. The CDR3 protein is CASSLGGTIAQETQYF. The CDR3 region has the DNA TGCGCCAGCAGCTTGGGGGGGACAATTGCACAAGAGACCCAGTACTTC.

The chain links TRBV7-9 to TRBJ1-1, with TRBD1 matching 11 bases. The J segment lost 1 base and the V segment lost 5 bases, leaving 9 bases of the junction unmatched. The CDR3 covers 17 residues. CDR1 is SEHNR, CDR2 FQNEAQ, per germline (reference sequence). In nucleotides, the CDR3 is TGTGCCAGCAGCCACCGGACAGGGGGCGCAGAGAACACTGAAGCTTTCTTT. Its translation is CASSHRTGGAENTEAFF.

This chain uses TRBV5-1 with TRBJ2-1; D perhaps matches TRBD2 (6 bases). The CDR3 has 15 residues. V dropped 1 base and J dropped 0 bases, with 8 bases sitting between them. CDR1 is SGHRS, CDR2 YFSETQ, per germline. Here the CDR3 reads CASSLTSISYNEQFF. In nucleotides, the CDR3 is TGCGCCAGCAGCTTGACTAGCATCTCCTACAATGAGCAGTTCTTC.

V usage is TRBV5-1 and J usage is TRBJ2-5; 8 bases fit TRBD2. V was pared by 4 bases and J by 3 bases, with 5 bases of the junction left unmatched. The germline CDR1 and CDR2 sequences are SGHRS and YFSETQ. The CDR3 is 14 residues long. CDR3 in amino acids: CASSREGIEETQYF. CDR3 DNA sequence: TGCGCCAGCAGCCGGGAGGGGATCGAAGAGACCCAGTACTTC.

The rearrangement links TRBV5-5 to TRBJ2-7; TRBD2 might be the D (5 bases). Germline V gene data show CDR1 as SGHKS and CDR2 as YYEKEE (reference sequence). V dropped 4 bases and J dropped 2 bases, with 13 bases sitting between them. This CDR3 contains 14 residues. CDR3 nucleotides: TGTGCCAGCAGCAAGGGAGAGGTGCCCTACGAGCAGTACTTC. The encoded protein is CASSKGEVPYEQYF.

This clone came up once. The chain is built from TRBV4-3 and TRBJ1-1; 11 positions match TRBD1. With 4 bases clipped from V and 3 bases from J, the junction kept 7 bases outside the gene matches. The CDR3 runs 16 residues. The V gene's germline CDR1 is LGHNA and CDR2 YSLEER. The chain's CDR3 is CASSPGTGGGHTEAFF. CDR3 DNA: TGCGCCAGCAGCCCCGGGACAGGGGGAGGTCACACTGAAGCTTTCTTT.

The V and J genes are TRBV7-9 and TRBJ2-7; D perhaps matches TRBD1 (7 bases). CDR3 length: 13 residues. Trimming removed 4 bases at V and 1 base at J, with 8 bases between. Germline CDR1 is SEHNR and CDR2 is FQNEAQ (reference sequence). The CDR3 here is CASSSGGSYEQYF. For the CDR3, the DNA is TGTGCCAGCAGCTCAGGGGGGTCCTACGAGCAGTACTTC. Combining the CDR3 with reference TRBV7-9 and TRBJ2-7 gives the whole variable domain DTGVSQNPRHKITKRGQNVTFRCDPISEHNRLYWYRQTLGQGPEFLTYFQNEAQLEKSRLLSDRFSAERPKGSFSTLEIQRTEQGDSAMYLCASSSGGSYEQYFGPGTRLTVT.

The V gene is TRBV7-8, the J gene TRBJ2-7; tentatively, D is TRBD2 (6 bases). V shed 0 bases and J shed 9 bases, with 15 bases lying between them. Germline-derived CDR1 and CDR2 are SGHVS and FQNEAQ. There are 14 residues in the CDR3. The DNA for the CDR3 is TGTGCCAGCAGCTTAGCGCGAACTAGCATCGCGCAGTACTTC. This codes for CASSLARTSIAQYF.

The chain recombines TRBV6-4 with TRBJ2-3; 9 bases line up with TRBD1. CDR3 length: 15 residues. In germline, CDR1 is MRHNA, CDR2 SNTAGT. The J segment lost 0 bases and the V segment lost 5 bases, leaving 3 bases of the junction unmatched. CDR3 DNA: TGTGCCAGCAGTCCCGGGACAGGGAGCACAGATACGCAGTATTTT. This codes for CASSPGTGSTDTQYF.

The chain recombines TRBV7-2 with TRBJ2-7; 9 bases line up with TRBD1. CDR1 SGHTA and CDR2 FQGNSA come from the germline V gene. The length of the CDR3 is 16 residues. V shed 5 bases, J shed 3 bases, and the junction held 11 bases outside the gene matches. The chain's CDR3 is CASSPDRGRGNYEQYF. As DNA, the CDR3 is TGTGCCAGCAGCCCGGACAGGGGAAGAGGGAACTACGAGCAGTACTTC. The variable domain in full, completed from reference TRBV7-2 and TRBJ2-7, reads GAGVSQSPSNKVTEKGKDVELRCDPISGHTALYWYRQSLGQGLEFLIYFQGNSAPDKSGLPSDRFSAERTGGSVSTLTIQRTQQEDSAVYLCASSPDRGRGNYEQYFGPGTRLTVT.

As for this clone: This sample also contains other DNA sequences that code for the same CDR3. This chain connects TRBV5-1 to TRBJ2-5; D tentatively reads TRBD1 or TRBD2 (5 bases each). V gave up 7 bases and J gave up 2 bases, with 12 bases separating them. Germline CDR1 is SGHRS and CDR2 is YFSETQ. The CDR3 spans 13 residues. The CDR3 here is CASSGTVQETQYF. The CDR3 coding sequence is TGCGCCAGCTCAGGGACGGTTCAAGAGACCCAGTACTTC.

V gene TRBV6-6 combines with J gene TRBJ1-5; tentative D call: TRBD1 (5 bases). The germline V gene has CDR1 MNHNY and CDR2 SVGAGI (reference sequence). CDR3 length: 15 amino acids. Trimming pared 9 bases from V and 4 bases from J, leaving 19 bases between. In DNA form, the CDR3 reads TGTGCCAGTCTTAAGGGGCACCTAGGGAATCAGCCCCAGCATTTT. Translating gives CASLKGHLGNQPQHF.

V usage is TRBV10-1 and J usage is TRBJ1-2; TRBD1 matches at 8 bases. The V gene end was trimmed by 5 bases and the J gene end by 8 bases; junction bases not matched to a gene: 10. The CDR3 runs 14 residues. Germline V CDR1 and CDR2: WNHNN, SYGVQD (reference sequence). CDR3 in DNA: TGCGCCAGCAGTTCCACTCTCAGGGGGCAAGGCTACACCTTC. Protein product: CASSSTLRGQGYTF.

V is TRBV2 and J is TRBJ2-7, with TRBD2 as a possible D gene (5 bases). Trimming took 4 bases from V and 3 from J, leaving 13 bases between them. The V gene's germline CDR1 is SNHLY and CDR2 FYNNEI. The CDR3 has 14 residues. Here the CDR3 DNA reads TGTGCCAGCAGTGTTGGGGAGCTGGGCTACGAGCAGTACTTC. Translating it yields CASSVGELGYEQYF.

DNA for the CDR3: TGTGCCATCAGCTCCCTGGACAGGGAGGTCGAGCAGTACTTC. It translates to CAISSLDREVEQYF. The chain carries TRBV10-3 and TRBJ2-7; 8 positions agree with TRBD1. Germline values: CDR1 ENHRY, CDR2 SYGVKD. CDR3 size: 14 residues. The V gene end was trimmed by 6 bases and the J gene end by 6 bases; junction bases not matched to a gene: 10.

The chain employs TRBV6-1 and TRBJ2-1; 7 nucleotides agree with TRBD1. The CDR3 spans 19 residues. Germline CDR1 reads MNHNS; CDR2 reads SASEGT. Losses at the gene ends were 3 bases for V and 2 bases for J; bases not matched to a gene: 16. CDR3 nucleotide sequence: TGTGCCAGCAGTGAGAATTATCTTTTCTGGACAGGTACCTACAATGAGCAGTTCTTC. Its protein is CASSENYLFWTGTYNEQFF.